The rows below give T cell receptor beta chains drawn from one sample of a study of blood T cell repertoires in COVID-19. Assay: immunoSEQ multiplex PCR; the TCRdb copy retains only in-frame clones and omits some. The data show 310,000 or so clones, roughly 82% seen once. The sample was peripheral blood. The receptors stem from a woman aged 45-59 years with acute or convalescent COVID-19. CDR3s include the opening cysteine and the closing phenylalanine or tryptophan.

TRBV27	TRBJ2-7	CASSTGQGPYEQYF
TRBV10-3	TRBJ2-5	CAISEPGLAGGETQYF
TRBV5-5	TRBJ2-3	CASSLAGTSGSSYTQYF
TRBV7-8	TRBJ1-1	CASSSLGAGEAFF
TRBV19	TRBJ2-7	CASSLLDRGGEQYF
TRBV1	TRBJ2-1	CTSSPRLAGGSYNEQFF
TRBV19	TRBJ1-4	CASVQGASGEKLFF
TRBV20-1	TRBJ2-5	CSAPQGETQYF
TRBV19	TRBJ1-2	CASSILGQDYGYTF
TRBV21-1	TRBJ1-2	CASSKSKDRGRVYGYTF
TRBV7-2	TRBJ2-7	CASSFDRDSRYEQYF
TRBV5-1	TRBJ2-7	CASSHDRDYEQYF
TRBV19	TRBJ2-7	CASSTGLSYEQYF
TRBV7-3	TRBJ2-5	CASSPSRAGGRETQYF
TRBV7-9	TRBJ2-7	CASSLSGVSYEQYF
TRBV2	TRBJ2-2	CASMEIGGTGELFF
TRBV3-1/TRBV3-2	TRBJ2-1	CASTRSTFNNEQFF
TRBV28	TRBJ2-7	CASSLGQSPYEQYF
TRBV28	TRBJ2-2	CASNQGLYTGELFF
TRBV27	TRBJ2-1	CASSFSRTRVRDEQFF
TRBV5-1	TRBJ2-7	CASSYSGSNLNEQYF
TRBV6-1	TRBJ1-1	CASRGMGRMDPEAFF
TRBV7-9	TRBJ2-7	CASSSQGADSYEQYF
TRBV28	TRBJ2-7	CASRATGYYEQYF
TRBV11-2	TRBJ2-2	CASSPSGVGELFF
TRBV1	TRBJ2-1	CTSSTRTSGRTDSYNEQFF
TRBV29-1	TRBJ2-3	CSVERTSGRLDTQYF
TRBV27	TRBJ2-6	CASSLGQVFPLSGANVLTF
TRBV10-3	TRBJ2-1	CAISRASGRSYNEQFF
TRBV5-1	TRBJ2-1	CASSLELAGGPAYNEQFF
TRBV18	TRBJ1-5	CASSPQGTGNQPQHF
TRBV12-3/TRBV12-4	TRBJ2-2	CASRLTGTGELFF